The 27 T cell receptor beta chains reported below all come from one sample, sequenced in a study of T cells in localized non-small cell lung cancer. Sequenced by immunoSEQ multiplex PCR; TCRdb stores in-frame clones only, minus some. The repertoire includes more than 9,000 clones, roughly half of them detected once, and 4% to 5% sits in the top ten. The material was lymph node tissue, obtained before any cancer treatment. The receptors here all came from a woman between 40 and 69 years old with stage II squamous cell lung carcinoma.

V usage is TRBV10-3 and J usage is TRBJ1-2; D is undetermined. From germline, CDR1 is ENHRY and CDR2 SYGVKD. The CDR3 loop spans 13 amino acids. V was clipped by 0 bases and J by 7 bases, with 9 bases between them. The chain's CDR3 is CAISESGIGGYTF. The CDR3 nucleotides are TGTGCCATCAGTGAGTCAGGGATAGGTGGCTACACCTTC.

In its sample, this clone was seen a few times. The J gene is TRBJ2-7, the V gene TRBV6-8; maybe TRBD2 (5 bases). Trimming removed 6 bases from V and 3 bases from J, with 9 bases in between. Germline V gene lookup returns CDR1 MNHGY and CDR2 SAAAGT. CDR3 length: 12 amino acids. DNA for the CDR3: TGTGCCAGCAGATTGGACTTCTACGAGCAGTACTTC. This translates into CASRLDFYEQYF.

V gene TRBV2 combines with J gene TRBJ2-7; D possibly matches TRBD1 or TRBD2 (6 bases each). V was shortened by 4 bases and J by 7 bases, with 14 bases between the two germline ends. From germline, CDR1 is SNHLY and CDR2 FYNNEI. There are 13 residues in the CDR3. In DNA, the CDR3 is TGTGCCAGCAGTGTTCAGGGGAGCGGGGAGCAGTACTTC. Its translation is CASSVQGSGEQYF.

There are a few counts of this clone. The rearrangement joins TRBV6-8 to TRBJ1-1; 7 bases line up with TRBD1. This CDR3 is built from 14 residues. CDR1 is MNHGY, CDR2 SAAAGT, per germline. V gave up 6 bases and J gave up 3 bases; unmatched junction bases: 7. Written as DNA, the CDR3 is TGTGCCAGCAGCACCCAGGGGGTCGACACTGAAGCTTTCTTT. Amino acids: CASSTQGVDTEAFF.

The V and J genes are TRBV11-3 and TRBJ1-5; D remains unclear. CDR1 and CDR2 from the germline V gene are SGHNT and YENEEA. This CDR3 is built from 14 residues. V gave up 5 bases and J gave up 0 bases, with 8 bases separating them. The CDR3 coding sequence is TGTGCCAGCAGCCCCACGGGTAGCAATCAGCCCCAGCATTTT. Translated, it gives CASSPTGSNQPQHF.

The genes are TRBV28 and TRBJ1-5; TRBD1 matches at 8 bases. This CDR3 has 14 residues. Germline CDR1 MDHEN, CDR2 SYDVKM. Germline trimming cut 6 bases from V and 7 bases from J; bases unmatched to any gene: 8. The CDR3 loop reads CASRQTGGRQPQHF. In DNA form, the CDR3 reads TGTGCCAGCAGGCAAACAGGGGGACGCCAGCCCCAGCATTTT.

V and J are TRBV28 and TRBJ2-2, with 7 bases that match TRBD2. The CDR3 has 14 residues. J gave up 6 bases and V 6 bases, and 7 bases lay outside the gene matches. Germline values: CDR1 MDHEN, CDR2 SYDVKM. Here the CDR3 DNA reads TGTGCCAGCAGGAGGACGGGAGGACCCGGGGAGCTGTTTTTT. Protein product: CASRRTGGPGELFF.

V and J are TRBV27 and TRBJ2-4; the match to TRBD1 covers 8 bases. V lost 3 bases to trimming and J lost 0 bases; unmatched junction nucleotides: 10. The CDR3 sequence is 18 residues long. Germline CDR1 and CDR2: MNHEY and SMNVEV (reference sequence). The CDR3 region is CASSFTGGNQVAKNIQYF. The CDR3 DNA is TGTGCCAGCAGTTTCACAGGGGGGAACCAAGTAGCCAAAAACATTCAGTACTTC.

The rearrangement uses TRBV30 and TRBJ1-2, with D unclear. The V gene lost 3 bases and the J gene lost 6 bases, with 14 bases spanning the gap. CDR3 size: 13 residues. Germline lookup yields CDR1 GTSNPN and CDR2 SVGIG (reference sequence). This CDR3 is CAWSDFYANGYTF. The CDR3 DNA sequence: TGTGCCTGGAGCGACTTCTATGCTAATGGCTACACCTTC. Looking up the rest from reference TRBV30 and TRBJ1-2 gives the full variable domain: SQTIHQWPATLVQPVGSPLSLECTVEGTSNPNLYWYRQAAGRGLQLLFYSVGIGQISSEVPQNLSASRPQDRQFILSSKKLLLSDSGFYLCAWSDFYANGYTFGSGTRLTVV.

This sequence joins TRBV18 and TRBJ1-5, with a tentative D call TRBD1 (5 bases). The CDR3 covers 14 residues. Germline loops: CDR1 KGHSH, CDR2 LQKENI. V dropped 5 bases and J dropped 3 bases, with 11 bases sitting between them. The CDR3 bases are TGTGCCAGCTCAACCGGGGCCAACAATCAGCCCCAGCATTTT. This sequence encodes CASSTGANNQPQHF.

This chain uses TRBV30 with TRBJ2-3, with TRBD2 as a possible D gene (7 bases). Germline CDR1 and CDR2: GTSNPN and SVGIG (reference sequence). The V end was cut by 2 bases, the J end by 4 bases, with 19 bases between. The CDR3 spans 16 residues. The CDR3 here is CAWSWGGRKGSDTQYF. CDR3 nucleotide sequence: TGTGCCTGGAGTTGGGGGGGGCGGAAAGGCTCAGATACGCAGTATTTT.

The chain uses TRBV15 and TRBJ1-5, with D uncertain. With 3 bases removed from V and 5 bases from J, the gap between germline ends came to 11 bases. From germline, CDR1 is LNHNV and CDR2 YYDKDF (reference sequence). The CDR3 loop spans 14 amino acids. The CDR3 protein is CATSSRGEDQPQHF. Here the CDR3 DNA reads TGTGCCACCAGCAGTCGCGGGGAGGATCAGCCCCAGCATTTT.

The V and J genes are TRBV19 and TRBJ1-1; tentatively, D is TRBD1 (6 bases). The V and J ends lost 1 base and 5 bases respectively, with 14 bases between them. In germline, CDR1 is LNHDA, CDR2 SQIVND (reference sequence). The CDR3 runs to 15 residues. The CDR3 reads CASSIGSRRGTEAFF. DNA of the CDR3: TGTGCCAGTAGTATAGGATCCCGGAGGGGGACTGAAGCTTTCTTT.

V and J are TRBV6-7 and TRBJ2-1; D is unresolved. TRBV6-7 counts as an open reading frame of uncertain function. There are 13 residues in the CDR3. V lost 5 bases and J lost 13, with 18 bases in between. CDR3 sequence reads: CASSEAHAVYQFF. The CDR3 DNA reads as TGTGCCAGCAGTGAAGCGCACGCGGTATATCAGTTCTTC.

The chain recombines TRBV19 with TRBJ1-1; 8 bases fit TRBD1. This CDR3 has 16 residues. CDR1 and CDR2 (germline): LNHDA, SQIVND (reference sequence). V lost 7 bases and J lost 3; bases outside the gene matches: 13. CDR3 residues: CASIQLSGGAYTEAFF. The CDR3 nucleotides are TGTGCCAGTATCCAACTATCAGGGGGCGCTTACACTGAAGCTTTCTTT.

V usage is TRBV7-7 and J usage is TRBJ2-1; no clear D gene. V was trimmed by 1 base and J by 2 bases, leaving 12 bases between them. This CDR3 comprises 16 residues. Germline loops: CDR1 SSHAT, CDR2 FNYEAQ (reference sequence). The CDR3 DNA reads as TGTGCCAGCAGCTTAGGATCCCTAGTAGCCTACAATGAGCAGTTCTTC. Protein product: CASSLGSLVAYNEQFF.

This chain joins TRBV5-1 and TRBJ1-1; tentatively, D is TRBD1 (6 bases). CDR1 is SGHRS and CDR2 is YFSETQ in the germline V gene. V gave up 3 bases and J gave up 1 base, with 19 bases separating them. The length of the CDR3 is 17 residues. The CDR3 is CASSSGQTTNQNTEAFF. Here the CDR3 DNA reads TGCGCCAGCAGCTCCGGACAGACGACTAACCAGAACACTGAAGCTTTCTTT.

This clone occurred a few times. The chain employs TRBV1 and TRBJ1-1; the table names TRBD1, a call not compared with the DNA. TRBV1 is annotated as a pseudogene. The CDR3 length is 13 residues. The CDR3 DNA reads as TGCGCCAGCAGCCCGACAGGGGGTGGAGAAGCTTTCTTT. Protein: CASSPTGGGEAFF.

In this sample, this clone turned up a few times. The V call is TRBV11-3, the J call TRBJ2-1; 8 nucleotides line up with TRBD2. The V gene end was trimmed by 5 bases and the J gene end by 0 bases; junction bases not matched to a gene: 3. The CDR3 has 15 amino acids. Germline V CDR1 and CDR2: SGHNT, YENEEA. This CDR3 is CASSVSGSSYNEQFF. CDR3 bases: TGTGCCAGCAGCGTAAGCGGGAGCTCCTACAATGAGCAGTTCTTC.

The chain has TRBV18 and TRBJ1-4; D gene ambiguous. Germline lookup yields CDR1 KGHSH and CDR2 LQKENI. CDR3 length: 15 amino acids. The V end was cut by 3 bases, the J end by 8 bases, with 16 bases between. Here the CDR3 DNA reads TGTGCCAGCTCACCCCTCGGAGGGAGTGGCGAAAAACTGTTTTTT. This translates into CASSPLGGSGEKLFF.

This clone showed up just once. The CDR3: CAWSVLGGSEAFF. The CDR3 DNA follows: TGTGCCTGGAGTGTATTGGGAGGATCTGAAGCTTTCTTT. The chain links TRBV30 to TRBJ1-1; D unclear. CDR1 GTSNPN and CDR2 SVGIG come from the germline V gene (reference sequence). V was pared by 0 bases and J by 6 bases, with 11 bases between. This CDR3 has 13 amino acids.

The rearrangement joins TRBV30 to TRBJ1-4; 7 nucleotides agree with TRBD1. This CDR3 is built from 15 residues. The V gene end was trimmed by 2 bases and the J gene end by 6 bases; junction bases not matched to a gene: 9. Looked up from germline, CDR1 is GTSNPN and CDR2 is SVGIG (reference sequence). The CDR3, as DNA: TGTGCCTGGAGTATCACAGGGGAAGTGGATGAAAAACTGTTTTTT. It encodes CAWSITGEVDEKLFF.

The V and J genes are TRBV12-5 and TRBJ1-2; D remains unclear. Germline-derived CDR1 and CDR2 are LGHNT and FRNRAP. The CDR3 length is 15 residues. V lost 1 base and J 4 bases, leaving 13 bases between the germline ends. The CDR3 coding sequence is TGTGCTAGTGGTTTGGGACTCCAGGATGTCTATGGCTACACCTTC. Protein product: CASGLGLQDVYGYTF. Looking up the rest from reference TRBV12-5 and TRBJ1-2 gives the full variable domain: DARVTQTPRHKVTEMGQEVTMRCQPILGHNTVFWYRQTMMQGLELLAYFRNRAPLDDSGMPKDRFSAEMPDATLATLKIQPSEPRDSAVYFCASGLGLQDVYGYTFGSGTRLTVV.

This clone occurred once. The chain has TRBV30 and TRBJ2-7, with 15 bases lining up with TRBD2. This CDR3 has 16 amino acids. Per germline, CDR1 GTSNPN and CDR2 SVGIG (reference sequence). The V and J ends lost 2 bases and 3 bases, in that order; junction bases with no gene match: 5. CDR3: CAWSPRTSGRVYEQYF. The CDR3 DNA reads as TGTGCCTGGAGTCCACGGACTAGCGGGAGGGTCTACGAGCAGTACTTC.

This rearrangement joins TRBV19 to TRBJ1-5; D remains ambiguous. The CDR3 is 13 residues long. Germline CDR1 reads LNHDA; CDR2 reads SQIVND (reference sequence). V lost 0 bases, J lost 9 bases, and 9 bases lay in between. CDR3 sequence: CASSIDRDRPQHF. CDR3 DNA sequence: TGTGCCAGTAGTATAGATCGGGATCGGCCCCAGCATTTT.

This clone has more than one count but fewer than ten. The chain recombines TRBV5-1 with TRBJ1-4, with 9 bases fitting TRBD1. J gave up 8 bases and V 4 bases, and 9 bases lay outside the gene matches. The CDR3 has 15 residues. From germline, CDR1 is SGHRS and CDR2 YFSETQ. CDR3 loop: CASSPRQGESEKLFF. CDR3 in DNA: TGCGCCAGCAGCCCTCGACAGGGGGAGAGCGAAAAACTGTTTTTT. The full variable domain, completed using reference TRBV5-1 and TRBJ1-4, is KAGVTQTPRYLIKTRGQQVTLSCSPISGHRSVSWYQQTPGQGLQFLFEYFSETQRNKGNFPGRFSGRQFSNSRSEMNVSTLELGDSALYLCASSPRQGESEKLFFGSGTQLSVL.

This clone showed up just a few times. V usage is TRBV18 and J usage is TRBJ1-3; D remains unclear. The V end was cut by 3 bases, the J end by 1 base, with 4 bases between. CDR1 and CDR2 from the germline V gene are KGHSH and LQKENI. The CDR3 has 13 amino acids. Written as DNA, the CDR3 is TGTGCCAGCTCACCGACGTCTGGAAACACCATATATTTT. Translating it yields CASSPTSGNTIYF.